This T cell receptor (beta chain) was sequenced for a study of T cells in pancreatic ductal adenocarcinoma. Unmatched junction bases numbered 6, after V lost 1 base and J lost 6 bases. Germline values: CDR1 LNHDA, CDR2 SQIVND (reference sequence). This CDR3 spans 15 amino acids. Sequencing was performed with immunoSEQ multiplex PCR; in TCRdb, only in-frame clones are kept and a portion is missing. This table holds 4,000 to 6,000 clones, nearly 90% found once. A note on this clone: Other DNA sequences within the sample encode an identical CDR3.

The selected patients with pancreatic ductal adenocarcinoma had surgery but no neoadjuvant therapy. J is TRBJ2-4 and V is TRBV19; 7 nucleotides align to TRBD2. The sequence was obtained from a human donor with pancreatic ductal adenocarcinoma. Sequences were obtained from pancreatic tumor tissue. The CDR3 is CASSIVSGGGNIQYF. CDR3 bases: TGTGCCAGTAGTATAGTGAGTGGGGGGGGAAACATTCAGTACTTC.